Sequencing of this TCR beta chain was carried out in a study of beta chain features in type 1 diabetes (dated by TCRdb to the late 2010s). Background for the entire study: No differences in mean age, gender distribution, total cell number or subset yield were found between patients and healthy donors. The study compared the TCRB repertoires of sorted circulating CD4+ T cell subsets in recently diagnosed type 1 diabetes patients with those in matched healthy donors. Regulatory and stem cell-like memory subsets were isolated from only 8 patients and roughly eight healthy donors, whereas naive and central memory subsets came from all 30 or so donors. A total of about 99,000,000 sorted cells were examined across all samples, and RNA yield correlated strongly with the number of cells per subset. Points the paper makes about the study in general: Sequencing cDNA rather than genomic DNA could over-represent highly expressing activated cells, although activation and CD3 levels did not differ between groups. Fewer insertions and more nucleotide deletions at VDJ recombination sites were observed in patients with type 1 diabetes, implying thymic rearrangement abnormalities. Type 1 diabetes patients showed a moderate but significant shortening of TCRB CDR3 length in all four CD4+ subsets. Naive, central memory and regulatory TCRB repertoires appeared to be more alike among patients than among healthy donors. Shorter templates might be favored by PCR, yet because patient and control samples were amplified and corrected together, any such skew would affect both groups equally. Because the HLA sub-analyses included only small numbers of individuals, any influence of HLA type on TCRB rearrangement was left unresolved.

A single peripheral blood draw of approximately 120 mL on average was collected from each donor into heparinised tubes. A BD FACSAria II and a panel including CD45RO, CCR7, CD25, CD127, CD95 and CD27 were used to sort naive, central memory, regulatory and stem cell-like memory CD4+ T cells. Purity was above 98% for every sorted population. Right away, PBMCs were isolated by Lymphoprep density gradient centrifugation and were stained directly, with no culture step. So that batch effects would be minimized, each experiment stained and sorted samples in pairs, pairing one healthy donor with one patient. The CDR3 holds 15 amino acids from the cysteine to the phenylalanine. Left in the record is the CDR3 DNA by itself, 45 bases read in frame from the first base. CDR1 and CDR2 were assigned from the germline V gene as MNHEY and SVGAGI. V is clipped by 2 bases and J by 4 bases, and the sequence between their germline boundaries is 14 bases long.

Details on this clone: Its antigen remains unidentified. Base qualities are not recorded, but no much larger clone differs from it by a single base.

The entire amount of isolated RNA was reverse transcribed using the High Capacity cDNA Reverse Transcription Kit, so the sequenced TCRB transcripts were expressed ones. Deep immunoSEQ sequencing was performed on naive, central memory and regulatory T cell samples, with an average of around 3.5 million total reads per sample. Sorted cells were lysed in RLT buffer and RNA was extracted with DNase-treated RNeasy Micro or Mini kits, depending on cell number. To prevent cross-contamination, each cell subset was processed individually, whereas patient and healthy donor samples were processed jointly. Using the immunoSEQ multiplex PCR, TCRB sequences were amplified from cDNA into 87-bp fragments spanning the CDR3 region. Sequencing of the amplicons was done on the Illumina HiSeq platform. The published analysis was carried out like this. Synthetic template baselines were used to correct PCR bias computationally, reads within Hamming distance 2 were collapsed, and singletons that could not be merged were discarded. Reads were aligned against IMGT so that V, D and J genes, CDR3 length and insertions or deletions at six rearrangement sites could be assigned. Within each subset, clonotype counts were normalized to sorted cell number, after which true diversity and Gini coefficients were computed with the tcR R package. The overlap coefficient, calculated on TCRB nucleotide sequences, was used to quantify repertoire sharing. Out-of-frame TCRB sequences from naive cells were analyzed to stand in for the pre-selection repertoire. In its TCRdb copy, this immuneACCESS table keeps in-frame sequences only and misses some clones. Where compared with another copy, unresolved V genes explain less than half of these, and the others have no known cause. The V and J calls and clone size were taken over from that table, and D and trimming were inferred from the DNA. Counted in this sample were roughly 330,000 clones; roughly 13% of them appeared once. The ten largest clones capture about 0.015% of the sample.

Sequenced material: naive CD4+ T cells from blood. In light of the paper, this sample's cell subset or site label describes: true naive CD4+ T cells. The chain uses TRBV6-5 and TRBJ1-1; the D region possibly corresponds to TRBD1 (5 bases align). This TCR was recovered from a woman aged 18-29 years with type 1 diabetes. The DNA is TGTGCCAGCAGTTACCCCCGAAACGGGGGCACTGAAGCTTTCTTT. Its product reads: CASSYPRNGGTEAFF.